Sequencing of this T cell receptor (beta chain) was carried out in a study of blood T cell repertoires in COVID-19. Deletions cut 6 bases from V and 7 bases from J, with 12 bases between. The CDR3 runs to 12 residues. The method was immunoSEQ multiplex PCR; TCRdb's version includes in-frame clones alone and lacks a portion of them. Among about 300,000 clones listed, 89% were seen once. Participant ages covered roughly 18 to 89 years across 24 US areas. Cohorts were assigned according to the clinical history that participants reported. Material for sequencing was PBMCs or T cells enriched from blood (not recorded which). The receptor was derived from a woman aged 40 to 55 who had recovered from COVID-19. The V call is TRBV12-3 or TRBV12-4, the J call TRBJ1-1; D call uncertain. CDR3 in DNA: TGTGCCAGCAGACCAAACACATTTGAAGCTTTCTTT. It specifies CASRPNTFEAFF.